One and the same sample provided the 23 T cell receptor beta chains below, sequenced in a study of cytomegalovirus exposure and HLA in healthy donors. The PCR ran on 60 Vbeta and 13 Jbeta primers. Libraries were prepared by immunoSEQ multiplex PCR; TCRdb keeps only in-frame clonotypes and omits some of them. The sample has approximately 220,000 clones; roughly 80% are singletons. Sequenced sample: PBMCs. The receptors stem from a man in his forties in good health and CMV-seronegative.

The chain is built from TRBV2 and TRBJ2-7, with TRBD1 matching 7 bases. Germline lookup yields CDR1 SNHLY and CDR2 FYNNEI. Unmatched junction bases numbered 10, after V lost 6 bases and J lost 5 bases. The CDR3 is 14 amino acids. The CDR3 nucleotides are TGTGCCAGCAGGGCCGGGACAGCGGCCCACGAGCAGTACTTC. Its protein product is CASRAGTAAHEQYF.

The chain couples TRBV5-1 to TRBJ2-5; TRBD1 is a possible D gene (6 bases). CDR1 is SGHRS, CDR2 YFSETQ, per germline. The V end lost 0 bases, the J end lost 3 bases, and 12 bases lay between the germline ends. The CDR3 extends over 15 amino acids. CDR3 DNA: TGCGCCAGCAGCTTGGGGGGGCCACGTAAAGAGACCCAGTACTTC. Encoded protein: CASSLGGPRKETQYF. The whole variable domain, filled in from reference TRBV5-1 and TRBJ2-5, reads KAGVTQTPRYLIKTRGQQVTLSCSPISGHRSVSWYQQTPGQGLQFLFEYFSETQRNKGNFPGRFSGRQFSNSRSEMNVSTLELGDSALYLCASSLGGPRKETQYFGPGTRLLVL.

This clone came up once. The chain carries TRBV28 and TRBJ1-6; 10 bases fit TRBD1. V lost 6 bases, J lost 7 bases, and 3 bases stayed unmatched. This CDR3 has 14 amino acids. Per the germline V gene, CDR1 is MDHEN and CDR2 is SYDVKM. CDR3 sequence reads: CASSRQGANSPLHF. The CDR3 DNA sequence: TGTGCCAGCAGCCGACAGGGGGCGAATTCACCCCTCCACTTT.

The V and J genes are TRBV7-2 and TRBJ1-4, with a possible D match to TRBD1 (6 bases). Germline V gene data show CDR1 as SGHTA and CDR2 as FQGNSA. The V gene lost 2 bases and the J gene lost 0 bases, with 16 bases spanning the gap. This CDR3 contains 18 residues. In DNA form, the CDR3 reads TGTGCCAGCAGCTTATCCGGCAGGGGTTCTGCAACTAATGAAAAACTGTTTTTT. It translates to CASSLSGRGSATNEKLFF.

The CDR3 DNA sequence: TGTGCCAGCAGTTTACAGGGAGCCTCGCCTGGAAACACCATATATTTT. Translated, it gives CASSLQGASPGNTIYF. The V gene is TRBV6-5, the J gene TRBJ1-3; D might be TRBD1 (6 bases). The CDR3 length is 16 residues. CDR1 is MNHEY and CDR2 is SVGAGI in the germline V gene. Trimming took off 4 bases at V and 2 bases at J, with 15 bases between the two ends.

The V call is TRBV4-3, the J call TRBJ1-2; D perhaps matches TRBD1 (6 bases). The V gene lost 0 bases and the J gene lost 1 base, with 12 bases spanning the gap. The CDR3 runs 16 residues. Germline lookup yields CDR1 LGHNA and CDR2 YSLEER. The CDR3 DNA is TGCGCCAGCAGCCAAGAAGGAATCAGGGGTAACTATGGCTACACCTTC. Protein sequence: CASSQEGIRGNYGYTF.

The J gene is TRBJ2-2, the V gene TRBV27, with TRBD1 matching 8 bases. The germline V gene has CDR1 MNHEY and CDR2 SMNVEV (reference sequence). The junction had 1 base not matched to a gene; V was cut back by 7 bases and J by 6 bases. The CDR3 sequence is 12 residues long. As DNA, the CDR3 is TGTGCCAGCAAACAGGGGGCCGGGGAGCTGTTTTTT. It specifies CASKQGAGELFF.

This chain uses TRBV27 with TRBJ2-7; possible D gene TRBD1, 6 bases. This CDR3 is built from 15 residues. Per germline, CDR1 MNHEY and CDR2 SMNVEV (reference sequence). Trimming took 3 bases from V and 12 from J, leaving 24 bases between them. In nucleotides, the CDR3 is TGTGCCAGCAGTTTTCGACCGGGACAACCCAGCTCGACGTACTTC. It yields the protein CASSFRPGQPSSTYF.

The chain carries TRBV2 and TRBJ2-1; the D gene is possibly TRBD1 (6 bases). The CDR3 runs 12 residues. V lost 9 bases and J 4 bases, leaving 10 bases between the germline ends. CDR1 and CDR2 (germline): SNHLY, FYNNEI. Here the CDR3 reads CASDRLYNEQFF. As DNA, the CDR3 is TGTGCCAGTGACAGGCTGTACAATGAGCAGTTCTTC.

The gene calls are TRBV5-4 and TRBJ2-3, with 8 bases lining up with TRBD2. J was trimmed by 2 bases and V by 3 bases; bases with no gene match: 5. The CDR3 totals 15 residues. Germline CDR1 SGHNT, CDR2 YYREEE (reference sequence). CDR3 in amino acids: CASSSFSGITDTQYF. CDR3 sequence (DNA): TGTGCCAGCAGCTCGTTTAGCGGGATCACAGATACGCAGTATTTT.

The chain joins TRBV5-6 to TRBJ1-5, with 12 positions matching TRBD1. This CDR3 is 15 amino acids long. The germline gives CDR1 SGHDT, CDR2 YYEEEE. Germline trimming cut 4 bases from V and 6 bases from J; bases unmatched to any gene: 5. In nucleotides, the CDR3 is TGTGCCAGCAGCGCCGGGACAGGGGGCTTTCAGCCCCAGCATTTT. As protein: CASSAGTGGFQPQHF.

As regards this clone: Other DNA sequences within the sample encode an identical CDR3. The genes are TRBV18 and TRBJ1-5; perhaps TRBD1 as D (5 bases). This CDR3 has 14 residues. The germline CDR1 and CDR2 sequences are KGHSH and LQKENI. V was shortened by 2 bases and J by 3 bases, with 8 bases between the two germline ends. CDR3 coding DNA: TGTGCCAGCTCACCAGGGGGGATCAATCAGCCCCAGCATTTT. Protein sequence: CASSPGGINQPQHF.

The chain employs TRBV15 and TRBJ2-3, with 8 bases lining up with TRBD2. CDR3 length: 14 amino acids. V gave up 5 bases and J gave up 5 bases; unmatched junction bases: 6. The germline CDR1 and CDR2 sequences are LNHNV and YYDKDF (reference sequence). CDR3 sequence (DNA): TGTGCCACCAGCTCTCCGGGAGGGGGAGATACGCAGTATTTT. Translation gives CATSSPGGGDTQYF.

Note on this clone: Mismatch with germline at one junction end may stem from a read error. V usage is TRBV7-9 and J usage is TRBJ2-7; D unresolved. Per the germline V gene, CDR1 is SEHNR and CDR2 is FQNEAQ (reference sequence). This CDR3 has 16 residues. For the CDR3, the DNA is TGTTCCAGCAGCTTAGCCCCTCCCGGGTACTCCTACGAGCAGTACTTC. Amino acids: CSSSLAPPGYSYEQYF.

The chain carries TRBV9 and TRBJ2-2; 7 bases line up with TRBD1. In germline, CDR1 is SGDLS, CDR2 YYNGEE. The CDR3 runs to 16 residues. J gave up 5 bases and V 1 base, and 8 bases lay outside the gene matches. The CDR3 DNA is TGTGCCAGCAGCGTAAAAGGGGGCGTTTCAACCGGGGAGCTGTTTTTT. Translation: CASSVKGGVSTGELFF.

This clone appeared once. This chain connects TRBV25-1 to TRBJ2-5; 8 bases fit TRBD2. V shed 4 bases and J 5 bases; nucleotides not matched to a gene: 9. CDR1 and CDR2 (germline): MGHDK, SYGVNS. The CDR3 runs 15 residues. CDR3 DNA: TGTGCCAGCAGTGGTGGAGCGGGAGTGGGTGAGACCCAGTACTTC. This gives the protein CASSGGAGVGETQYF.

The V call is TRBV5-6, the J call TRBJ2-5, with a possible D match to TRBD2 (7 bases). The CDR3 is made up of 14 amino acids. Germline V gene data show CDR1 as SGHDT and CDR2 as YYEEEE. V gave up 4 bases and J gave up 5 bases, with 15 bases separating them. CDR3 protein: CASSRGAGKETQYF. The CDR3, as DNA: TGTGCCAGCAGCCGGGGGGCCGGAAAGGAGACCCAGTACTTC.

The genes are TRBV6-5 and TRBJ2-7; TRBD1 matches 10 bases. CDR1 is MNHEY, CDR2 SVGAGI, per germline. V shed 6 bases and J 2 bases; nucleotides not matched to a gene: 4. The CDR3 covers 14 residues. Here the CDR3 reads CASSMGQGPYEQYF. CDR3 bases: TGTGCCAGCAGCATGGGACAGGGGCCCTACGAGCAGTACTTC.

As for this clone: At one end the junction does not follow the germline gene, possibly because of a read error. The same CDR3 can be traced to other DNA sequences in this sample. The chain joins TRBV5-1 to TRBJ2-5; 10 bases match TRBD2. The CDR3 extends over 16 amino acids. Looked up from germline, CDR1 is SGHRS and CDR2 is YFSETQ. The CDR3 nucleotides are TGCGCCAGCAGCTTGGGGCTAGCGGGAGTTCAAGAAACCCAGTACTTC. Translating gives CASSLGLAGVQETQYF.

The J gene is TRBJ1-1, the V gene TRBV7-3; D is perhaps TRBD1 (5 bases). The CDR3 spans 16 residues. The germline V gene has CDR1 SGHTA and CDR2 FQGTGA. Trimming shortened V by 5 bases and J by 4 bases, and 20 bases separated the two germline ends. CDR3 region: CASSPHSQGLGTEAFF. The CDR3 DNA follows: TGTGCCAGCAGCCCCCACTCCCAGGGATTAGGCACTGAAGCTTTCTTT.

The chain employs TRBV7-2 and TRBJ1-3, with 8 bases identical to TRBD1. With 2 bases clipped from V and 2 bases from J, the junction kept 5 bases outside the gene matches. The CDR3 sequence is 16 residues long. The V gene's germline CDR1 is SGHTA and CDR2 FQGNSA. CDR3 region: CASSLSAGGAGNTIYF. The DNA of the CDR3 is TGTGCCAGCAGCTTATCGGCAGGGGGCGCTGGAAACACCATATATTTT.

A single count supports this clone. This sequence joins TRBV11-2 and TRBJ2-1, with 7 bases that match TRBD2. The CDR3 is 16 amino acids. After removal of 1 base from V and 4 bases from J, the junction contained 7 bases not matched to a gene. Germline V CDR1 and CDR2: SGHAT, FQNNGV. This CDR3 reads CASSLGRAGTYNEQFF. The CDR3 DNA reads TGTGCCAGCAGCTTAGGTCGAGCGGGAACATACAATGAGCAGTTCTTC.

V is TRBV29-1 and J is TRBJ1-4; D unresolved. Trimming removed 4 bases from V and 8 bases from J, with 17 bases in between. This CDR3 region has 14 residues. The V gene's germline CDR1 is SQVTM and CDR2 ANQGSEA. This chain's CDR3 is CSVVGGEYGEKLFF. In DNA, the CDR3 is TGCAGCGTTGTAGGCGGGGAATACGGGGAAAAACTGTTTTTT.